The 12 T cell receptor beta chains below all came from one sample that was sequenced in a study of shared clonotypes between healthy human individuals. The method was immunoSEQ multiplex PCR; TCRdb's version includes in-frame clones alone and lacks a portion of them. Of around 1.1 million clones listed, approximately 78% are singletons. Sequencing used memory CD4+ T cells from PBMCs. Subset denoted: CD45RA-negative fraction. The receptors come from a man younger than 30 in good health. Some clones in this sample may be carry-over from other donors' samples.

The V and J genes are TRBV7-3 and TRBJ2-3; D not certain. The length of the CDR3 is 16 residues. Germline assignment: CDR1 SGHTA and CDR2 FQGTGA. Between the trimmed V and J ends, which lost 1 base and 0 bases, there was a span of 11 bases. For the CDR3, the DNA is TGTGCCAGCAGCTTAAGGGCAGCCACAAGCACAGATACGCAGTATTTT. Translation gives CASSLRAATSTDTQYF.

This clone was counted a single time. The chain joins TRBV29-1 to TRBJ1-4, with no clear D. Germline loops: CDR1 SQVTM, CDR2 ANQGSEA. The CDR3 is 12 amino acids. The V end was cut by 8 bases, the J end by 4 bases, with 11 bases between. The CDR3 DNA is TGCAGCTTTATCGGGCTTAATGAAAAACTGTTTTTT. This translates into CSFIGLNEKLFF.

The rearrangement joins TRBV5-4 to TRBJ1-1; perhaps TRBD1 as D (5 bases). Trimming left V 4 bases short and J 1 base short, with 14 bases between. Per the germline V gene, CDR1 is SGHNT and CDR2 is YYREEE (reference sequence). The CDR3 runs 15 residues. CDR3 DNA sequence: TGTGCCAGCAGCCCGGATAGGGGACGGAACACTGAAGCTTTCTTT. Translation: CASSPDRGRNTEAFF.

The gene calls are TRBV5-1 and TRBJ1-4; D unresolved. Germline V lookup: CDR1 SGHRS, CDR2 YFSETQ. The CDR3 runs to 15 residues. Trimming took 1 base from V and 4 from J, leaving 11 bases between them. The CDR3 coding sequence is TGCGCCAGCAGCTTGAGCGCAGGCAATAATGAAAAACTGTTTTTT. Residues: CASSLSAGNNEKLFF.

Details on this clone: The CDR3 carries no conserved terminal phenylalanine or tryptophan, so it likely arises from a read error. No DNA is shown, since the ends of the CDR3 on it are uncertain; the CDR3 is the one TCRdb lists. The chain recombines TRBV28 with TRBJ2-7; the tabulated D call, TRBD1, remains unverified against the DNA. Germline V gene lookup returns CDR1 MDHEN and CDR2 SYDVKM. The CDR3 length is 11 residues, termini included. CDR3 amino acids: CASSRGSDREI.

This clone was counted at least ten times. The CDR3 sequence is CASSAAWSHNEQFF. The CDR3 nucleotides are TGTGCCAGCAGCGCCGCCTGGTCGCACAATGAGCAGTTCTTC. The chain uses TRBV11-2 and TRBJ2-1; D is ambiguous. Between the trimmed V and J ends, which lost 5 bases and 5 bases, there was a span of 13 bases. This CDR3 contains 14 residues. Germline values: CDR1 SGHAT, CDR2 FQNNGV.

The chain links TRBV11-2 to TRBJ2-1; 13 positions agree with TRBD2. Germline V gives CDR1 SGHAT, CDR2 FQNNGV. This CDR3 comprises 17 residues. With V trimmed by 0 bases and J by 5 bases, 4 bases remained unmatched. The CDR3 DNA reads as TGTGCCAGCAGCTTAGATCTGACTAGCGGGAGGAACAATGAGCAGTTCTTC. The encoded protein is CASSLDLTSGRNNEQFF.

This chain links TRBV7-8 with TRBJ2-7; D remains unclear. The V and J ends lost 2 bases and 2 bases respectively, with 13 bases between them. There are 15 residues in the CDR3. CDR1 is SGHVS, CDR2 FQNEAQ, per germline. In nucleotides, the CDR3 is TGTGCCAGCAGCTTAATGGGCGTACAAACCTACGAGCAGTACTTC. Encoded protein: CASSLMGVQTYEQYF.

The V and J genes are TRBV28 and TRBJ2-5; the D is unclear. The CDR3 is 16 residues long. Per the germline V gene, CDR1 is MDHEN and CDR2 is SYDVKM. Deletions cut 7 bases from V and 1 base from J, with 19 bases between. The DNA for the CDR3 is TGTGCCAGCACCTTAGGGCTAACGGGCCTCCAAGAGACCCAGTACTTC. It codes for CASTLGLTGLQETQYF.

The V gene is TRBV20-1, the J gene TRBJ2-3; D gene ambiguous. The CDR3 spans 11 residues. The V gene lost 6 bases and the J gene lost 6 bases, with 10 bases spanning the gap. Germline V lookup: CDR1 DFQATT, CDR2 SNEGSKA (reference sequence). The CDR3 here is CSAHQADTQYF. CDR3 coding DNA: TGCAGTGCCCACCAAGCGGATACGCAGTATTTT.

This clone was observed a few times. The chain joins TRBV7-2 to TRBJ2-5; 7 bases align to TRBD2. The junction had 2 bases not matched to a gene; V was cut back by 0 bases and J by 1 base. From germline, CDR1 is SGHTA and CDR2 FQGNSA. The CDR3 consists of 15 residues. In DNA, the CDR3 is TGTGCCAGCAGCTTAGCACTAGCGCCCCAAGAGACCCAGTACTTC. It encodes CASSLALAPQETQYF.

CDR3 coding DNA: TGTGCCATCAGTCCCTCCAACGGGAGGGGGAACACCGGGGAGCTGTTTTTT. It specifies CAISPSNGRGNTGELFF. The chain employs TRBV10-3 and TRBJ2-2, with 8 bases aligning to TRBD2. Unmatched junction bases numbered 9, after V lost 5 bases and J lost 1 base. The germline CDR1 and CDR2 sequences are ENHRY and SYGVKD. The CDR3 runs 17 residues.